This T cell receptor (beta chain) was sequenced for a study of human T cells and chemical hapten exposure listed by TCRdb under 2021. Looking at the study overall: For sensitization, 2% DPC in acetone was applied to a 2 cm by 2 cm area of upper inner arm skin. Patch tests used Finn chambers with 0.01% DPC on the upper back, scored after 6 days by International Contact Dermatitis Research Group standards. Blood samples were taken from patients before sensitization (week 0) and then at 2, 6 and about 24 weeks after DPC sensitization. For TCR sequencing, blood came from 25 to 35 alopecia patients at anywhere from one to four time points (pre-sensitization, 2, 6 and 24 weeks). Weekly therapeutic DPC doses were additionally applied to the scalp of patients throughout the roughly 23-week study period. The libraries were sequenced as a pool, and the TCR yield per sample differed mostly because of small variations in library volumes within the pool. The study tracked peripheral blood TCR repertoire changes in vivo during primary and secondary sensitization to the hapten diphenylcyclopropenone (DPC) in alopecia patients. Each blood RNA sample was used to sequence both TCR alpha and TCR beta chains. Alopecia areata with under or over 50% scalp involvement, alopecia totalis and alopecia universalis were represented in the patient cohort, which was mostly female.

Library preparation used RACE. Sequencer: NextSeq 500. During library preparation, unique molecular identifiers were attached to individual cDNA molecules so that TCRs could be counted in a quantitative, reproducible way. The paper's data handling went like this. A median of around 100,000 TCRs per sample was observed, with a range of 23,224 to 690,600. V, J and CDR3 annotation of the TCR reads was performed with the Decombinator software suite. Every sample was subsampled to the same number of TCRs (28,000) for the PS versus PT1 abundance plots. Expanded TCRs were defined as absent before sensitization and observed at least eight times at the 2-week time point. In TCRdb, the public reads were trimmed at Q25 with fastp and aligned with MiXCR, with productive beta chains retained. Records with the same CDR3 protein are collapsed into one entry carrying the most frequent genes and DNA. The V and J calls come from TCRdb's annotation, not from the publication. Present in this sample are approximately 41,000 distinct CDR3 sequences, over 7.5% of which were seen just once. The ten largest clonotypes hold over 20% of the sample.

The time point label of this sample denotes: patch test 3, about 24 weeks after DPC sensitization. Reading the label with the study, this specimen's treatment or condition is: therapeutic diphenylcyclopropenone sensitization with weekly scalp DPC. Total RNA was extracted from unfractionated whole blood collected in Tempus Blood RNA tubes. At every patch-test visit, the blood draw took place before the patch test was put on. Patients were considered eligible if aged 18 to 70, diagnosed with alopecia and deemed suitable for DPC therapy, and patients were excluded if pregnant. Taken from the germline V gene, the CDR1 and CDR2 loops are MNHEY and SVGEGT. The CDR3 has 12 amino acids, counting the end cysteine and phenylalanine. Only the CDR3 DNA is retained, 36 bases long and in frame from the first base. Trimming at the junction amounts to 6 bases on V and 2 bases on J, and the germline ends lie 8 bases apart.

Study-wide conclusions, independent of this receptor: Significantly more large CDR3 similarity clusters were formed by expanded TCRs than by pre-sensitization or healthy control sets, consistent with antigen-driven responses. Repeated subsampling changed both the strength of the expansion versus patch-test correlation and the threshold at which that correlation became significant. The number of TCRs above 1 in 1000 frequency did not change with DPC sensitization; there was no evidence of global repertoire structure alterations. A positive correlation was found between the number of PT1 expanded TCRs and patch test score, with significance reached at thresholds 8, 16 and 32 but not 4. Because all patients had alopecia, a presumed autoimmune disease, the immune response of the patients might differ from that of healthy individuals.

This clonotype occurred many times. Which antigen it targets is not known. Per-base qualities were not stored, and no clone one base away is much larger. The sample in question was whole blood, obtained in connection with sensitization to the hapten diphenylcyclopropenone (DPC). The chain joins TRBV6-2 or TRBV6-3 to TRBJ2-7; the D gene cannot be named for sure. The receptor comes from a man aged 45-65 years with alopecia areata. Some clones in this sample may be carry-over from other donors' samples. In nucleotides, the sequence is TGTGCCAGCAGGGACGTTACCTACGAGCAGTACTTC. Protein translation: CASRDVTYEQYF.